This passage covers 15 T cell receptor beta chains from one sample sequenced in a study of OX40 agonist ivuxolimab in advanced cancers. Clones were sequenced by immunoSEQ multiplex PCR, and TCRdb holds only the in-frame ones, with some missing. This table has roughly 28,000 clones, roughly nine tenths appearing once. Sequenced material: CD4+ or CD8+ T cells sorted from blood, taken in a trial of the OX40 agonist ivuxolimab. These receptors came from an adult with an advanced solid tumor such as melanoma, head and neck, liver or kidney cancer.

V and J are TRBV6-1 and TRBJ2-1, with D unresolved. From germline, CDR1 is MNHNS and CDR2 SASEGT. V was trimmed by 3 bases and J by 0 bases, leaving 6 bases between them. The CDR3 is made up of 14 amino acids. The DNA of the CDR3 is TGTGCCAGCAGTGAGGTTACCTCCTACAATGAGCAGTTCTTC. It yields the protein CASSEVTSYNEQFF.

In DNA, the CDR3 is TGTGCCAGCAGCGTAGTAGCGGGAGACAGCGCAGATACGCAGTATTTT. Translating it yields CASSVVAGDSADTQYF. This chain connects TRBV9 to TRBJ2-3; 9 positions match TRBD2. Trimming removed 0 bases from V and 4 bases from J; junction bases left unmatched: 6. CDR3 size: 16 residues. The germline CDR1 and CDR2 sequences are SGDLS and YYNGEE.

The chain joins TRBV30 to TRBJ1-5, with D maybe TRBD1 (5 bases). Trimming removed 2 bases at V and 6 bases at J, with 14 bases between. Germline CDR1 and CDR2: GTSNPN and SVGIG (reference sequence). This CDR3 contains 14 residues. Written as DNA, the CDR3 is TGTGCCTGGAGTTATGGGCAGGGCAGTCAGCCCCAGCATTTT. Its protein product is CAWSYGQGSQPQHF.

V is TRBV10-1 and J is TRBJ2-1; 10 bases line up with TRBD2. The CDR3 length is 17 residues. From germline, CDR1 is WNHNN and CDR2 SYGVQD (reference sequence). J was trimmed by 1 base and V by 2 bases; bases with no gene match: 5. The CDR3 DNA follows: TGCGCCAGCAGTGAGGCTAGCGGGGGTTTATCCTACAATGAGCAGTTCTTC. Translation: CASSEASGGLSYNEQFF.

V is TRBV27 and J is TRBJ2-7, with 11 positions matching TRBD2. The CDR3 covers 16 residues. V lost 6 bases to trimming and J lost 5 bases; unmatched junction nucleotides: 12. CDR1 and CDR2 from the germline V gene are MNHEY and SMNVEV (reference sequence). CDR3 sequence (DNA): TGTGCCAGCAGCTGGGGCGGGGGACTAGCGGCTCACGAGCAGTACTTC. Translation gives CASSWGGGLAAHEQYF.

The chain is built from TRBV7-9 and TRBJ2-7; 8 bases map to TRBD2. Germline assignment: CDR1 SEHNR and CDR2 FQNEAQ (reference sequence). The trim removed 3 bases at V and 0 bases at J, leaving 4 bases unmatched. The CDR3 totals 15 residues. This CDR3 is CASSLLTSGSYEQYF. In nucleotides, the CDR3 is TGTGCCAGCAGCTTGCTCACTAGCGGCTCCTACGAGCAGTACTTC.

The rearrangement joins TRBV11-2 to TRBJ2-3; 8 nucleotides align to TRBD2. Unmatched junction bases numbered 8, after V lost 0 bases and J lost 0 bases. Germline-derived CDR1 and CDR2 are SGHAT and FQNNGV. The CDR3 contains 18 residues. CDR3 sequence: CASSLDFWREASTDTQYF. The CDR3 DNA sequence: TGTGCCAGCAGCTTAGATTTTTGGCGGGAGGCTAGCACAGATACGCAGTATTTT.

V and J are TRBV27 and TRBJ2-1; D unclear. Germline CDR1 and CDR2: MNHEY and SMNVEV (reference sequence). Trimming left V 0 bases short and J 5 bases short, with 5 bases between. The CDR3 loop spans 13 amino acids. The CDR3 protein is CASSLSANNEQFF. The CDR3 DNA is TGTGCCAGCAGTTTATCCGCAAACAATGAGCAGTTCTTC.

The chain links TRBV5-5 to TRBJ2-7; D call uncertain. This CDR3 contains 11 residues. Per the germline V gene, CDR1 is SGHKS and CDR2 is YYEKEE (reference sequence). The V end lost 3 bases, the J end lost 3 bases, and 4 bases lay between the germline ends. CDR3 nucleotide sequence: TGTGCCAGCAGCTCACTCTACGAGCAGTACTTC. Its translation: CASSSLYEQYF.

The chain recombines TRBV7-9 with TRBJ1-1; no clear D. Trimming removed 2 bases from V and 6 bases from J, with 10 bases in between. The CDR3 consists of 13 residues. CDR1 is SEHNR, CDR2 FQNEAQ, per germline (reference sequence). CDR3 in amino acids: CASSLLATAEAFF. In DNA, the CDR3 is TGTGCCAGCAGCTTATTGGCTACGGCTGAAGCTTTCTTT. Combining the CDR3 with reference TRBV7-9 and TRBJ1-1 gives the whole variable domain DTGVSQNPRHKITKRGQNVTFRCDPISEHNRLYWYRQTLGQGPEFLTYFQNEAQLEKSRLLSDRFSAERPKGSFSTLEIQRTEQGDSAMYLCASSLLATAEAFFGQGTRLTVV.

The chain carries TRBV27 and TRBJ1-5, with D uncertain. V was clipped by 4 bases and J by 4 bases, with 11 bases between them. The CDR3 extends over 14 amino acids. Germline lookup yields CDR1 MNHEY and CDR2 SMNVEV (reference sequence). The CDR3 bases are TGTGCCAGCAGTTCTAAACAGATAAATCAGCCCCAGCATTTT. This codes for CASSSKQINQPQHF.

This clone was detected only a few times. The chain uses TRBV25-1 and TRBJ1-6; D gene unclear. This CDR3 is built from 11 residues. V lost 4 bases and J lost 17, with 12 bases in between. Germline values: CDR1 MGHDK, CDR2 SYGVNS. CDR3 in DNA: TGTGCCAGCAGTGTAGGCCCCCGGGTCCACTTT. This codes for CASSVGPRVHF.

The chain employs TRBV28 and TRBJ2-2, with TRBD2 identical over 7 bases. The V segment lost 3 bases and the J segment 4 bases; nucleotides outside the gene matches: 5. CDR1 and CDR2 (germline): MDHEN, SYDVKM. The CDR3 is 15 residues long. CDR3 sequence (DNA): TGTGCCAGCAGTTTCGGGGGGTCCACCACCGGGGAGCTGTTTTTT. Translated: CASSFGGSTTGELFF. Variable domain in full (rest from reference TRBV28 and TRBJ2-2): DVKVTQSSRYLVKRTGEKVFLECVQDMDHENMFWYRQDPGLGLRLIYFSYDVKMKEKGDIPEGYSVSREKKERFSLILESASTNQTSMYLCASSFGGSTTGELFFGEGSRLTVL.

The chain joins TRBV4-2 to TRBJ1-2, with TRBD1 as a possible D gene (5 bases). V dropped 0 bases and J dropped 0 bases, with 8 bases sitting between them. Germline values: CDR1 LGHNA, CDR2 YNFKEQ. The CDR3 length is 15 residues. The CDR3 region has the DNA TGTGCCAGCAGCCAAGATCCCAGGGCTAACTATGGCTACACCTTC. Amino acid sequence: CASSQDPRANYGYTF.

This rearrangement joins TRBV28 to TRBJ2-5; unclear D gene. Trimming left V 5 bases short and J 4 bases short, with 20 bases between. The CDR3 length is 16 residues. Germline V CDR1 and CDR2: MDHEN, SYDVKM. CDR3 in DNA: TGTGCCAGCAGTCAATACGCCAAGATGGTGGGAGAGACCCAGTACTTC. This encodes CASSQYAKMVGETQYF.